The rows below give T cell receptor beta chains drawn from one sample of a study of CD8+ T cells in alopecia areata. Sequencing was performed with immunoSEQ multiplex PCR; in TCRdb, only in-frame clones are kept and a portion is missing. The sample has about 110,000 clones, roughly 84% seen once. Specimen: CD8+ T cells sorted from blood, collected at week 24, from a patient treated with tofacitinib. Receptor source: a human donor with alopecia areata. The CDR3 runs from the conserved cysteine through the conserved F or W. A D gene is named only where the DNA matches it firmly. The size entry is marked missing in some rows and otherwise reads once, few, many or a size class.

v_gene	j_gene	abundance	d_gene	CDR3nt	CDR3aa
TRBV19	TRBJ1-1	.	.	TGTGCCAGTAGTCCCGACAGCGTGAACACTGAAGCTTTCTTT	CASSPDSVNTEAFF
TRBV9	TRBJ2-3	.	.	TGTGCCAGCAGCGGCGAGGGGTCACGAACAGATACGCAGTATTTT	CASSGEGSRTDTQYF
TRBV18	TRBJ2-1	.	.	TGTGCCAGCCTCCGGTTGGACAGACCATTAAATGAGCAGTTCTTC	CASLRLDRPLNEQFF
TRBV4-3	TRBJ1-3	.	TRBD1	TGCGCCAGCAGCCCTTCCCGGGACAGGGAGCTCATCACTGGAAACACCATATATTTT	CASSPSRDRELITGNTIYF
TRBV25-1	TRBJ1-5	.	.	TGTGCCAGCAGAGAGCAGGGTAGCAATCAGCCCCAGCATTTT	CASREQGSNQPQHF
TRBV6-5	TRBJ2-7	.	.	TGTGCCAGTGTTAGTGATGGGTGGGAGCAGTACTTC	CASVSDGWEQYF
TRBV19	TRBJ2-1	.	TRBD2	TGTGCCAGTACCCTAAACCCCGGGGGGGCCAATGAGCAGTTCTTC	CASTLNPGGANEQFF
TRBV7-9	TRBJ2-3	.	TRBD1	TGTGCCAGCAGCTTAGCGGGAGGGACAGGGGTAGCAGATACGCAGTATTTT	CASSLAGGTGVADTQYF
TRBV27	TRBJ2-7	few	.	TGTGCCAGCAGTTTAACGACAGAGTTCTACGAGCAGTACTTC	CASSLTTEFYEQYF
TRBV15	TRBJ2-4	.	TRBD1	TGTGCCACCGCCGGGGACAGCAAAAACATTCAGTACTTC	CATAGDSKNIQYF
TRBV29-1	TRBJ2-5	.	.	TGCAGCGTTGAGTGGGAACGCGAGACCCAGTACTTC	CSVEWERETQYF
TRBV5-6	TRBJ2-7	.	.	TGTGCCAGCAGCAAATCCTGGGCCTACGAGCAGTACTTC	CASSKSWAYEQYF
TRBV7-8	TRBJ2-7	.	.	TGTGCCAGCAGCTATACTAAAACCTACGAGCAGTACTTC	CASSYTKTYEQYF
TRBV7-9	TRBJ2-1	few	TRBD1	TGTGCCAGCAGCTTAGCACAGGGGGCTATTAATGAGCAGTTCTTC	CASSLAQGAINEQFF